One and the same sample provided the 24 T cell receptor beta chains below, sequenced in a study of technical replicates of blood from several donors. Generated by immunoSEQ multiplex PCR, the TCRdb table keeps only in-frame clones and is missing some. Altogether 75,000 to 90,000 clones are present, roughly 93% being singletons, with the ten largest covering 0.24%. The specimen was T cells isolated from PBMCs. These receptors were taken from a human donor in good health.

The rearrangement links TRBV5-5 to TRBJ2-2, with 7 bases fitting TRBD1. Germline loops: CDR1 SGHKS, CDR2 YYEKEE (reference sequence). The CDR3 sequence is 16 residues long. J gave up 4 bases and V 2 bases, and 8 bases lay outside the gene matches. CDR3 in amino acids: CASSFFRDSTTGELFF. The CDR3, as DNA: TGTGCCAGCAGCTTTTTTAGGGACAGCACCACCGGGGAGCTGTTTTTT.

The genes are TRBV28 and TRBJ1-5, with D possibly being TRBD1 (5 bases). The CDR3 runs to 16 residues. Germline V CDR1 and CDR2: MDHEN, SYDVKM. With 3 bases removed from V and 7 bases from J, the gap between germline ends came to 19 bases. DNA for the CDR3: TGTGCCAGCAGTTTTGGGCCAGGGAAGGTTTTCCAGCCCCAGCATTTT. It is translated as CASSFGPGKVFQPQHF.

This sequence joins TRBV29-1 and TRBJ2-5; D is unclear. Trimming left V 4 bases short and J 2 bases short, with 14 bases between. This CDR3 region has 14 residues. Germline V lookup: CDR1 SQVTM, CDR2 ANQGSEA. The DNA of the CDR3 is TGCAGCGTTGTTTTTCTGTACAGACAAGAGACCCAGTACTTC. Translating it yields CSVVFLYRQETQYF.

This rearrangement joins TRBV30 to TRBJ2-3; D is unclear. The CDR3 is made up of 12 amino acids. Per the germline V gene, CDR1 is GTSNPN and CDR2 is SVGIG (reference sequence). Trimming took off 1 base at V and 1 base at J, with 3 bases between the two ends. CDR3: CAWSGGTDTQYF. The CDR3 nucleotides read TGTGCCTGGAGTGGAGGCACAGATACGCAGTATTTT.

This sequence joins TRBV30 and TRBJ2-2, with D unclear. The CDR3 runs 11 residues. V lost 5 bases and J lost 5, with 6 bases in between. Germline loops: CDR1 GTSNPN, CDR2 SVGIG (reference sequence). This chain's CDR3 is CAWDMTGELFF. The CDR3 coding sequence is TGTGCCTGGGACATGACCGGGGAGCTGTTTTTT. The whole variable domain, remainder taken from reference TRBV30 and TRBJ2-2, is SQTIHQWPATLVQPVGSPLSLECTVEGTSNPNLYWYRQAAGRGLQLLFYSVGIGQISSEVPQNLSASRPQDRQFILSSKKLLLSDSGFYLCAWDMTGELFFGEGSRLTVL.

The rearrangement links TRBV5-6 to TRBJ2-4; tentative D call: TRBD2 (6 bases). In germline, CDR1 is SGHDT, CDR2 YYEEEE. The V end was cut by 4 bases, the J end by 7 bases, with 21 bases between. The CDR3 contains 16 residues. CDR3 coding DNA: TGTGCCAGCAGCGGCGGGACTGTACACCCCCTGAACATTCAGTACTTC. This gives the protein CASSGGTVHPLNIQYF.

In DNA, the CDR3 is TGTGCCAGCAGCTTATATCGGGGGGACACTGAAGCTTTCTTT. This sequence encodes CASSLYRGDTEAFF. V gene TRBV7-3 combines with J gene TRBJ1-1; TRBD1 is a possible D gene (5 bases). Germline CDR1 SGHTA, CDR2 FQGTGA. Trimming removed 2 bases from V and 3 bases from J, with 10 bases in between. The CDR3 loop spans 14 amino acids.

The J gene is TRBJ2-7, the V gene TRBV15, with 9 bases that match TRBD1. CDR1 and CDR2 from the germline V gene are LNHNV and YYDKDF (reference sequence). The CDR3 is 16 residues long. With V trimmed by 3 bases and J by 9 bases, 15 bases remained unmatched. CDR3 DNA sequence: TGTGCCACCAGCAGGGTGCTGACAGGGGGTTCTACGGTGCAGTACTTC. As protein: CATSRVLTGGSTVQYF. Variable domain in full (rest from reference TRBV15 and TRBJ2-7): DAMVIQNPRYQVTQFGKPVTLSCSQTLNHNVMYWYQQKSSQAPKLLFHYYDKDFNNEADTPDNFQSRRPNTSFCFLDIRSPGLGDTAMYLCATSRVLTGGSTVQYFGPGTRLTVT.

V usage is TRBV6-1 and J usage is TRBJ2-7; tentative D call: TRBD1 (5 bases). This CDR3 has 10 amino acids. Looked up from germline, CDR1 is MNHNS and CDR2 is SASEGT. Deletions cut 8 bases from V and 6 bases from J, with 8 bases between. CDR3 residues: CASRGAEQYF. The CDR3 DNA is TGTGCCAGCCGTGGGGCCGAGCAGTACTTC.

The chain recombines TRBV5-1 with TRBJ2-2; 9 positions agree with TRBD1. Germline V CDR1 and CDR2: SGHRS, YFSETQ. The CDR3 contains 15 residues. V lost 0 bases to trimming and J lost 6 bases; unmatched junction nucleotides: 3. The CDR3 nucleotides read TGCGCCAGCAGCTTGGGACAGGGGGACGCCGGGGAGCTGTTTTTT. It yields the protein CASSLGQGDAGELFF.

CDR3 nucleotides: TGTGCCAGCAGCTCTGGACAGGGACACGGCACTGAAGCTTTCTTT. This translates into CASSSGQGHGTEAFF. The J gene is TRBJ1-1, the V gene TRBV7-8, with 8 bases identical to TRBD1. With V trimmed by 4 bases and J by 4 bases, 8 bases remained unmatched. The CDR3 runs 15 residues. CDR1 is SGHVS, CDR2 FQNEAQ, per germline.

CDR3 bases: TGTGCCAGCACCTGGTGGGGGGTGGCCTACGAGCAGTACTTC. Translating gives CASTWWGVAYEQYF. V usage is TRBV6-1 and J usage is TRBJ2-7; D is possibly TRBD2 (6 bases). Germline values: CDR1 MNHNS, CDR2 SASEGT. The CDR3 has 14 residues. V lost 7 bases and J lost 2, with 15 bases in between.

The chain recombines TRBV7-8 with TRBJ2-1; 8 bases are a match to TRBD2. The CDR3 is made up of 13 amino acids. The trim removed 6 bases at V and 12 bases at J, leaving 10 bases unmatched. CDR1 and CDR2 (germline): SGHVS, FQNEAQ. The CDR3 is CASRSRREVGQFF. The CDR3 bases are TGTGCCAGCAGAAGTAGGCGGGAGGTAGGGCAGTTCTTC.

The gene calls are TRBV5-4 and TRBJ2-1, with a tentative D call TRBD2 (5 bases). The CDR3 runs to 16 residues. V was clipped by 4 bases and J by 7 bases, with 21 bases between them. CDR1 is SGHNT, CDR2 YYREEE, per germline (reference sequence). The CDR3 is CASSDGPTQRGNEQFF. CDR3 nucleotides: TGTGCCAGCAGCGACGGGCCGACTCAAAGAGGGAATGAGCAGTTCTTC.

The chain combines TRBV30 with TRBJ1-2; D perhaps matches TRBD1 (5 bases). Germline CDR1 is GTSNPN and CDR2 is SVGIG (reference sequence). The CDR3 has 12 amino acids. Deletions cut 3 bases from V and 6 bases from J, with 11 bases between. The CDR3 sequence is CAWRQGVHGYTF. CDR3 DNA sequence: TGTGCCTGGAGGCAGGGCGTTCATGGCTACACCTTC. The full variable domain, its missing parts supplied by reference TRBV30 and TRBJ1-2, is SQTIHQWPATLVQPVGSPLSLECTVEGTSNPNLYWYRQAAGRGLQLLFYSVGIGQISSEVPQNLSASRPQDRQFILSSKKLLLSDSGFYLCAWRQGVHGYTFGSGTRLTVV.

The CDR3 region has the DNA TGTGCCAGCTCACCACCGGCCACCAACTATGGCTACACCTTC. It codes for CASSPPATNYGYTF. This chain uses TRBV18 with TRBJ1-2, with D hard to call. The CDR3 is made up of 14 amino acids. CDR1 is KGHSH and CDR2 is LQKENI in the germline V gene. Deletions cut 0 bases from V and 2 bases from J, with 7 bases between.

The chain carries TRBV5-1 and TRBJ2-5; D is perhaps TRBD1 (6 bases). Looked up from germline, CDR1 is SGHRS and CDR2 is YFSETQ. The CDR3 loop spans 15 amino acids. The ends were cut back, 3 bases at V and 1 base at J, with 13 bases in the middle. The CDR3 loop reads CASSSAGTTQETQYF. The CDR3 DNA reads TGCGCCAGCAGCTCCGCCGGGACAACCCAAGAGACCCAGTACTTC.

The chain links TRBV30 to TRBJ2-1; 9 positions agree with TRBD2. The CDR3 has 12 residues. Germline loops: CDR1 GTSNPN, CDR2 SVGIG (reference sequence). Here the CDR3 DNA reads TGTGCTCGGACTAGCGTCTTCAATGAGCAGTTCTTC. It is translated as CARTSVFNEQFF.

The rearrangement uses TRBV29-1 and TRBJ2-5; D is uncertain. Germline V gene lookup returns CDR1 SQVTM and CDR2 ANQGSEA. V gave up 5 bases and J gave up 2 bases, with 9 bases separating them. CDR3 length: 12 amino acids. The CDR3 protein is CSVQSVQETQYF. CDR3 bases: TGCAGCGTTCAGTCCGTACAAGAGACCCAGTACTTC. Full variable domain (rest looked up from reference TRBV29-1 and TRBJ2-5): SAVISQKPSRDICQRGTSLTIQCQVDSQVTMMFWYRQQPGQSLTLIATANQGSEATYESGFVIDKFPISRPNLTFSTLTVSNMSPEDSSIYLCSVQSVQETQYFGPGTRLLVL.

The chain joins TRBV5-6 to TRBJ2-7; possibly TRBD1 for D (6 bases). The V end lost 2 bases, the J end lost 2 bases, and 11 bases lay between the germline ends. The germline V gene encodes CDR1 SGHDT and CDR2 YYEEEE. The CDR3 sequence is 14 residues long. CDR3: CASSLRRGTYEQYF. Written as DNA, the CDR3 is TGTGCCAGCAGCTTAAGAAGGGGGACCTACGAGCAGTACTTC.

This clone was observed a handful of times. The chain employs TRBV4-1 and TRBJ2-3; 7 nucleotides align to TRBD2. V lost 6 bases and J lost 7; bases outside the gene matches: 7. CDR1 is MGHRA and CDR2 is YSYEKL in the germline V gene. The CDR3 runs 13 residues. CDR3: CASRPLTSNTQYF. The CDR3 DNA is TGCGCCAGCAGACCCCTGACTAGCAATACGCAGTATTTT.

The J gene is TRBJ2-7, the V gene TRBV4-2, with TRBD2 matching 9 bases. The CDR3 runs to 15 residues. Germline-derived CDR1 and CDR2 are LGHNA and YNFKEQ. With V trimmed by 0 bases and J by 0 bases, 0 bases remained unmatched. The CDR3 protein is CASSQDSGGSYEQYF. The CDR3 DNA reads TGTGCCAGCAGCCAAGATAGCGGGGGCTCCTACGAGCAGTACTTC.

The V call is TRBV29-1, the J call TRBJ1-1; D is unresolved. The CDR3 consists of 11 residues. Germline CDR1 and CDR2: SQVTM and ANQGSEA. Between the trimmed V and J ends, which lost 8 bases and 5 bases, there was a span of 12 bases. DNA of the CDR3: TGCAGCACCCTCGCGGGTACTGAAGCTTTCTTT. This translates into CSTLAGTEAFF.

The chain is built from TRBV27 and TRBJ2-1, with a tentative D call TRBD1 (5 bases). Germline assignment: CDR1 MNHEY and CDR2 SMNVEV (reference sequence). There are 17 residues in the CDR3. With 4 bases removed from V and 5 bases from J, the gap between germline ends came to 21 bases. DNA for the CDR3: TGTGCCAGCAGTTCTAGGGGAACAAGGCCTTTCCACAATGAGCAGTTCTTC. Protein: CASSSRGTRPFHNEQFF.